Below, 28 T cell receptor beta chains from the same sample are listed, as sequenced in a study of T-cell reconstitution after alpha-beta-depleted transplantation in children. The TCRbeta library was prepared with unique molecular identifiers. TCRdb fed the PCR reads into MiXCR, producing one record per CDR3 protein. The table includes about 480,000 distinct CDR3 sequences, around 12% detected once. This material consisted of PBMCs from the stem cell graft donor, taken from the stem cell graft. The receptors were sampled from a human donor who donated a stem cell graft to a child with combined immunodeficiency.

This clonotype was detected ten times or more. The chain carries TRBV7-9 and TRBJ1-2; D not certain. V lost 4 bases and J lost 4, with 13 bases in between. The CDR3 is 14 residues long. The V gene's germline CDR1 is SEHNR and CDR2 FQNEAQ (reference sequence). In DNA, the CDR3 is TGTGCCAGCAGCTCGGAGGTTGATAGCTATGGCTACACCTTC. Translation gives CASSSEVDSYGYTF.

This clonotype was found many times. The chain couples TRBV12-3 or TRBV12-4 to TRBJ2-1; D gene unclear. The CDR3 loop spans 14 amino acids. V lost 5 bases and J 7 bases, leaving 15 bases between the germline ends. The chain's CDR3 is CASSPNRIENEQFF. The CDR3 coding sequence is TGTGCCAGCAGTCCTAACCGAATTGAGAATGAGCAGTTCTTC.

This clonotype was found a few times. The chain combines TRBV10-2 with TRBJ1-2, with D tentatively TRBD1 (6 bases). The CDR3 has 14 amino acids. Per the germline V gene, CDR1 is WSHSY and CDR2 is SAAADI. V lost 7 bases and J lost 5, with 17 bases in between. The CDR3 reads CASTQGSQGYGYTF. DNA of the CDR3: TGCGCCAGCACCCAGGGAAGCCAGGGGTATGGCTACACCTTC.

This rearrangement joins TRBV7-3 to TRBJ2-1; D not certain. CDR3 length: 13 amino acids. CDR1 is SGHTA and CDR2 is FQGTGA in the germline V gene. Trimming shortened V by 2 bases and J by 5 bases, and 7 bases separated the two germline ends. The CDR3, as DNA: TGTGCCAGCAGCTTAGCATATCACAATGAGCAGTTCTTC. It encodes CASSLAYHNEQFF.

This clonotype has only a few counts. The chain joins TRBV25-1 to TRBJ2-7, with 7 bases aligning to TRBD1. After removal of 5 bases from V and 3 bases from J, the junction contained 7 bases not matched to a gene. This CDR3 has 14 residues. CDR1 is MGHDK and CDR2 is SYGVNS in the germline V gene. The CDR3 is CASSTRDSFYEQYF. The CDR3 nucleotides are TGTGCCAGCAGTACCCGGGACAGCTTCTACGAGCAGTACTTC.

The genes are TRBV20-1 and TRBJ2-1; D is unclear. CDR3 size: 16 residues. The V and J ends lost 0 bases and 0 bases respectively, with 12 bases between them. Germline-derived CDR1 and CDR2 are DFQATT and SNEGSKA (reference sequence). This CDR3 reads CSAREATLSSYNEQFF. CDR3 bases: TGCAGTGCTAGAGAGGCGACCCTTAGCTCCTACAATGAGCAGTTCTTC.

This clonotype was detected many times. The V and J genes are TRBV29-1 and TRBJ2-1; TRBD1 matches 7 bases. The CDR3 sequence is 13 residues long. Trimming at V came to 7 bases and at J to 0 bases, leaving 3 bases not matched to a gene. CDR1 is SQVTM, CDR2 ANQGSEA, per germline. CDR3 bases: TGCAGCGGCTGGGACAGCTCCTACAATGAGCAGTTCTTC. It yields the protein CSGWDSSYNEQFF.

The V call is TRBV29-1, the J call TRBJ1-1; D call uncertain. Trimming pared 3 bases from V and 1 base from J, leaving 9 bases between. CDR3 length: 13 residues. The germline gives CDR1 SQVTM, CDR2 ANQGSEA. The CDR3 region is CSVELDENTEAFF. CDR3 DNA: TGCAGCGTTGAGCTAGATGAGAACACTGAAGCTTTCTTT.

A few counts support this clonotype. The V gene is TRBV11-2, the J gene TRBJ1-3; D is unclear. V was cut by 5 bases and J by 2 bases, with 4 bases left in between. Germline V gives CDR1 SGHAT, CDR2 FQNNGV. This CDR3 contains 12 residues. The CDR3 loop reads CASSRTGNTIYF. The CDR3 nucleotides read TGTGCCAGCAGCCGTACTGGAAACACCATATATTTT.

This clonotype was counted ten times or more. The chain has TRBV12-3 or TRBV12-4 and TRBJ2-2; D possibly corresponds to TRBD2 (6 bases). The CDR3 loop spans 16 amino acids. V lost 3 bases, J lost 0 bases, and 11 bases lay in between. The CDR3 nucleotides are TGTGCCAGCAGTTTGGCGCGGGGCACGAACACCGGGGAGCTGTTTTTT. Its translation is CASSLARGTNTGELFF.

The chain joins TRBV7-6 to TRBJ2-7; D remains ambiguous. Between the trimmed V and J ends, which lost 6 bases and 6 bases, there was a span of 18 bases. Germline values: CDR1 SGHVS, CDR2 FNYEAQ. This CDR3 has 14 amino acids. CDR3 loop: CASSPVVSGFEQYF. The CDR3, as DNA: TGTGCCAGCAGTCCAGTGGTGTCCGGGTTCGAGCAGTACTTC.

CDR3 coding DNA: TGCGCCAGCAGCCCCGGCGAGAGAGTCAGCTCCTACGAGCAGTACTTC. Amino acids: CASSPGERVSSYEQYF. V is TRBV5-1 and J is TRBJ2-7; D remains ambiguous. The CDR3 loop spans 16 amino acids. V was trimmed by 4 bases and J by 0 bases, leaving 17 bases between them. The germline V gene encodes CDR1 SGHRS and CDR2 YFSETQ.

The V call is TRBV24-1, the J call TRBJ2-1, with 7 bases fitting TRBD2. V gave up 3 bases and J gave up 8 bases; unmatched junction bases: 9. The CDR3 length is 15 residues. Per the germline V gene, CDR1 is KGHDR and CDR2 is SFDVKD. The CDR3 nucleotides read TGTGCCACCAGTGATATAGGCGGGAGTAGAGATGAGCAGTTCTTC. Amino acids: CATSDIGGSRDEQFF.

The chain carries TRBV19 and TRBJ2-1; the D call may be TRBD1 or TRBD2 (5 bases each). The germline V gene has CDR1 LNHDA and CDR2 SQIVND (reference sequence). With 3 bases removed from V and 7 bases from J, the gap between germline ends came to 10 bases. This CDR3 has 13 residues. CDR3 protein: CASSMGPENEQFF. In nucleotides, the CDR3 is TGTGCCAGTAGTATGGGACCGGAGAATGAGCAGTTCTTC.

This clonotype was detected many times. The CDR3 nucleotides are TGCGCCAGCAGCCAATGGAGGAACACTGAAGCTTTCTTT. Its protein product is CASSQWRNTEAFF. The chain carries TRBV4-3 and TRBJ1-1; no firm D call. Trimming took 2 bases from V and 1 from J, leaving 5 bases between them. The CDR3 is 13 residues long. CDR1 is LGHNA, CDR2 YSLEER, per germline.

This chain connects TRBV11-2 to TRBJ2-3; no firm D call. This CDR3 comprises 15 residues. Germline V gene lookup returns CDR1 SGHAT and CDR2 FQNNGV. V was shortened by 5 bases and J by 4 bases, with 16 bases between the two germline ends. The CDR3 DNA reads as TGTGCCAGCAGCACAGAGGATCGGCGATCAGATACGCAGTATTTT. This translates into CASSTEDRRSDTQYF.

This clonotype was counted at least ten times. This rearrangement joins TRBV5-5 to TRBJ1-3; 8 positions match TRBD1. Trimming took 4 bases from V and 0 from J; bases not matched to a gene: 6. Germline CDR1 is SGHKS and CDR2 is YYEKEE (reference sequence). CDR3 length: 16 amino acids. CDR3 coding DNA: TGTGCCAGCAGCACGGACGACAGGGGCTCTGGAAACACCATATATTTT. The encoded protein is CASSTDDRGSGNTIYF.

This clonotype was found many times. The chain employs TRBV28 and TRBJ1-2; D remains ambiguous. Trimming took 5 bases from V and 3 from J, leaving 10 bases between them. From germline, CDR1 is MDHEN and CDR2 SYDVKM. The CDR3 length is 13 residues. CDR3 sequence: CASSPPGYYGYTF. The CDR3 DNA follows: TGTGCCAGCAGTCCGCCGGGCTACTATGGCTACACCTTC.

This sequence joins TRBV25-1 and TRBJ2-7; 10 bases are a match to TRBD1. CDR3 size: 15 residues. Germline V lookup: CDR1 MGHDK, CDR2 SYGVNS. The ends lost 5 bases at V and 5 bases at J; junction bases unmatched: 9. Here the CDR3 reads CASSQWTGGLDEQYF. CDR3 sequence (DNA): TGTGCCAGCAGTCAATGGACAGGGGGTCTCGACGAGCAGTACTTC.

This clonotype has at least ten counts. The chain has TRBV5-6 and TRBJ2-1; D uncertain. Germline V CDR1 and CDR2: SGHDT, YYEEEE. V was shortened by 4 bases and J by 5 bases, with 7 bases between the two germline ends. This CDR3 comprises 12 residues. The CDR3 sequence is CASSPADNEQFF. The DNA for the CDR3 is TGTGCCAGCAGCCCCGCGGACAATGAGCAGTTCTTC.

This clonotype was seen ten or more times. J is TRBJ2-2 and V is TRBV25-1; the D gene could be TRBD1 or TRBD2 (5 bases each). The germline V gene has CDR1 MGHDK and CDR2 SYGVNS. The CDR3 totals 14 residues. Trimming pared 2 bases from V and 8 bases from J, leaving 12 bases between. CDR3 protein: CASSEGTLGGELFF. CDR3 bases: TGTGCCAGCAGTGAAGGGACCCTGGGGGGGGAGCTGTTTTTT.

This clonotype was detected many times. This chain joins TRBV12-3 or TRBV12-4 and TRBJ1-1; TRBD1 is a possible D gene (5 bases). With 1 base removed from V and 10 bases from J, the gap between germline ends came to 13 bases. The CDR3 is 13 residues long. CDR3 sequence (DNA): TGTGCCAGCAGTTTAGAGGGAGACAGTCGAGCTTTCTTT. Encoded protein: CASSLEGDSRAFF.

The V call is TRBV7-2, the J call TRBJ1-5, with unresolved D. The CDR3 is made up of 12 amino acids. With 3 bases removed from V and 3 bases from J, the gap between germline ends came to 3 bases. CDR1 SGHTA and CDR2 FQGNSA come from the germline V gene. The CDR3 region has the DNA TGTGCCAGCAGCTTCTTCAATCAGCCCCAGCATTTT. Its translation is CASSFFNQPQHF.

This chain links TRBV12-3 or TRBV12-4 with TRBJ2-2, with D perhaps assigned TRBD1 or TRBD2 (7 bases each). The CDR3 consists of 14 residues. V was cut by 7 bases and J by 6 bases, with 15 bases left in between. CDR3 bases: TGTGCCAGCAACCCCCAGGGGGGGGCCGGGGAGCTGTTTTTT. Amino acids: CASNPQGGAGELFF.

This clonotype was picked up a small number of times. The rearrangement links TRBV18 to TRBJ2-7, with D perhaps matching TRBD1 (6 bases). The length of the CDR3 is 17 residues. The germline gives CDR1 KGHSH, CDR2 LQKENI. Trimming removed 2 bases at V and 3 bases at J, with 20 bases between. CDR3 bases: TGTGCCAGCTCACCATCAGTGGGGGCAGGGGAGTACTACGAGCAGTACTTC. As protein: CASSPSVGAGEYYEQYF.

This rearrangement joins TRBV18 to TRBJ2-7, with D possibly TRBD2 on 6 matching bases. From germline, CDR1 is KGHSH and CDR2 LQKENI. V shed 0 bases and J shed 0 bases, with 12 bases lying between them. This CDR3 is 16 amino acids long. The CDR3 coding sequence is TGTGCCAGCTCACCACCAGCGGCGGGGATCTCCTACGAGCAGTACTTC. Its protein product is CASSPPAAGISYEQYF.

The chain has TRBV20-1 and TRBJ2-7; the match to TRBD2 covers 9 bases. Trimming removed 2 bases from V and 6 bases from J; junction bases left unmatched: 8. The CDR3 is made up of 14 amino acids. The germline V gene has CDR1 DFQATT and CDR2 SNEGSKA (reference sequence). Here the CDR3 DNA reads TGCAGTGCTAGATGGGCGGGGGGGACGATCGAGCAGTACTTC. The encoded protein is CSARWAGGTIEQYF.

This clonotype was detected only a few times. The CDR3, as DNA: TGCGCCAGCAGCCAAGACCGACGGGGGGAGCTGTTTTTT. The encoded protein is CASSQDRRGELFF. The rearrangement uses TRBV4-3 and TRBJ2-2, with no clear D. Germline assignment: CDR1 LGHNA and CDR2 YSLEER. V was trimmed by 0 bases and J by 8 bases, leaving 7 bases between them. The CDR3 length is 13 residues.